Listed below are T cell receptor beta chains from one sample, sequenced in a study of T-cell reconstitution after alpha-beta-depleted transplantation in children. TCRdb ran MiXCR on the PCR reads and lists one entry per CDR3 protein. The repertoire holds about 270,000 distinct CDR3 sequences, with 9.9% as singletons. The sequencing used PBMCs from the stem cell graft donor, collected from the stem cell graft. These receptors all stem from a human donor who donated a stem cell graft to a child with SCID. Both conserved end residues are part of each CDR3. Not all rows give a size; the values are once, few, many and, for expanded clones, a class.

V	size	J	CDR3
TRBV7-8	-	TRBJ1-6	CASSFKNSPLHF
TRBV27	-	TRBJ2-7	CASSPHNRDRDQYF
TRBV5-1	-	TRBJ2-7	CASSLSGGAQSSYEQYF
TRBV2	many	TRBJ2-7	CASMNSYEQYF
TRBV7-6	few	TRBJ2-1	CASSLPESYHNEQFF
TRBV2	few	TRBJ2-2	CASSAHGPGELFF
TRBV18	-	TRBJ2-7	CASSKQGRSSEQYF
TRBV18	-	TRBJ1-1	CASSPPAQGRNTEAFF
TRBV5-1	many	TRBJ2-7	CASSLELGTYEQYF
TRBV4-1	few	TRBJ2-7	CASSQDLGGNYEQYF
TRBV5-1	few	TRBJ1-1	CASSLISGPGGLTEAFF
TRBV12-3/TRBV12-4	few	TRBJ2-1	CASSLAFGEQFF
TRBV5-1	many	TRBJ2-7	CASSLGSSLDEQYF
TRBV29-1	many	TRBJ2-1	CSELAGVYNEQFF
TRBV12-3/TRBV12-4	-	TRBJ2-5	CASSTTTAQETQYF
TRBV7-9	-	TRBJ2-5	CASSLGGQGDETQYF
TRBV20-1	-	TRBJ2-1	CSARDAAKSSYNEQFF
TRBV9	-	TRBJ2-3	CASSGPAGGPSTDTQYF
TRBV15	many	TRBJ2-3	CATRVWGLGRTDTQYF
TRBV7-8	many	TRBJ2-1	CASSPKVDNEQFF
TRBV9	-	TRBJ1-5	CASSPGGADSQPQHF
TRBV3-1	few	TRBJ2-1	CASSLGTGSNEQFF
TRBV5-5	many	TRBJ2-5	CASSLLGTASRETQYF
TRBV9	-	TRBJ2-7	CASSVAPGYEQYF
TRBV7-6	-	TRBJ2-7	CACRKGGSSYEQYF
TRBV10-3	many	TRBJ1-1	CAISERNEGARTEAFF
TRBV18	few	TRBJ2-1	CASSPPGGAYNEQFF
TRBV6-1	few	TRBJ1-1	CASSRLSNTEAFF
TRBV6-5	-	TRBJ1-3	CASSYSAGGFGNTIYF
TRBV10-3	-	TRBJ1-1	CAIRETGTGEAFF
TRBV12-3/TRBV12-4	-	TRBJ1-2	CASSLGSQSYGYTF
TRBV27	-	TRBJ2-7	CASSFGQGSYEQYF
TRBV12-3/TRBV12-4	-	TRBJ1-2	CASSLGTGQYGYTF
TRBV7-9	-	TRBJ2-5	CASAPAGIETQYF
TRBV12-3/TRBV12-4	-	TRBJ1-2	CASSPSEGYGYTF
TRBV7-8	many	TRBJ2-5	CASSLFRGETQYF
TRBV29-1	few	TRBJ1-4	CSVEGHETGNEKLFF
TRBV12-3/TRBV12-4	few	TRBJ2-3	CASSLWEGDTQYF
TRBV12-3/TRBV12-4	-	TRBJ2-1	CASSLTLGGTYNEQFF
TRBV5-1	few	TRBJ1-1	CASSLEPGANTEAFF
TRBV5-1	many	TRBJ1-1	CASSLAGADEAFF
TRBV5-1	few	TRBJ1-2	CASSEGGVLYGYTF
TRBV12-5	many	TRBJ1-1	CASGLHMNTEAFF
TRBV29-1	few	TRBJ2-5	CSVASGGAGETQYF
TRBV12-3/TRBV12-4	many	TRBJ1-1	CASRLIMNTEAFF
TRBV6-5	few	TRBJ2-5	CASSYAGDRETQYF
TRBV7-2	-	TRBJ2-1	CASSFGGQALNEQFF
TRBV28	many	TRBJ2-4	CASSPPRQGIAKNIQYF
TRBV24-1	many	TRBJ2-2	CATQGAHTGELFF
TRBV29-1	few	TRBJ2-3	CSVGGDPDSDTDTQYF
TRBV12-3/TRBV12-4	-	TRBJ1-4	CASSFSSPVEKLFF
TRBV3-1	many	TRBJ2-7	CASSQDLANYEQYF
TRBV20-1	-	TRBJ2-6	CSARGMGANVLTF
TRBV20-1	-	TRBJ1-1	CSARDPLGVNTEAFF
TRBV5-4	-	TRBJ2-4	CASSRGTLAKNIQYF
TRBV20-1	few	TRBJ1-3	CSAGQNSGNTIYF